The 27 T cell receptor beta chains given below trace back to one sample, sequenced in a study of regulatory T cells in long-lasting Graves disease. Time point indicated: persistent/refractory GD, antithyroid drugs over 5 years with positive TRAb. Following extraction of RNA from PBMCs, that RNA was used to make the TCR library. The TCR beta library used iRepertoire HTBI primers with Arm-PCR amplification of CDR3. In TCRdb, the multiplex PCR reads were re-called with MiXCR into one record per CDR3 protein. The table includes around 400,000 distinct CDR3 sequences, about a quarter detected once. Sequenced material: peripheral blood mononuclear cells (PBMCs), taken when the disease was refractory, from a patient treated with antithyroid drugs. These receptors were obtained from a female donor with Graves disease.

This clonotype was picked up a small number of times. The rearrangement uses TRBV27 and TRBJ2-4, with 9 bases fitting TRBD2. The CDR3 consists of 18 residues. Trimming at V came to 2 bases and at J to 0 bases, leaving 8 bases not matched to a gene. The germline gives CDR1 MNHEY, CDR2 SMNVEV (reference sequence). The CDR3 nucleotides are TGTGCCAGCAGTTTAGGGTCAGCGGGAGGAGTAGCCAAAAACATTCAGTACTTC. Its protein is CASSLGSAGGVAKNIQYF.

The CDR3 protein is CSVEDLYPGTQYF. The DNA for the CDR3 is TGCAGCGTTGAAGATCTCTACCCAGGGACCCAGTACTTC. The J gene is TRBJ2-5, the V gene TRBV29-1, with D hard to call. CDR1 is SQVTM, CDR2 ANQGSEA, per germline. Trimming removed 0 bases from V and 7 bases from J, with 12 bases in between. This CDR3 is 13 amino acids long.

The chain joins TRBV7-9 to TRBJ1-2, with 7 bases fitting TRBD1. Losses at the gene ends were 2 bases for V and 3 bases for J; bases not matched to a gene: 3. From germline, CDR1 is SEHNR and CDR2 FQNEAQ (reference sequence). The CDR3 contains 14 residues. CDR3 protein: CASSLYGTDYGYTF. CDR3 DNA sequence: TGTGCCAGCAGCTTATACGGGACAGACTATGGCTACACCTTC.

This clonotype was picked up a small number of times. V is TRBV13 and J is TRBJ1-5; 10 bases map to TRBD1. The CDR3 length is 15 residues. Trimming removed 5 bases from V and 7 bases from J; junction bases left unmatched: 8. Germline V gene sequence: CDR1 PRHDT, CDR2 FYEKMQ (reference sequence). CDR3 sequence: CASSTGGGQGQPQHF. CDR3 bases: TGTGCCAGCAGCACCGGTGGGGGACAGGGGCAGCCCCAGCATTTT.

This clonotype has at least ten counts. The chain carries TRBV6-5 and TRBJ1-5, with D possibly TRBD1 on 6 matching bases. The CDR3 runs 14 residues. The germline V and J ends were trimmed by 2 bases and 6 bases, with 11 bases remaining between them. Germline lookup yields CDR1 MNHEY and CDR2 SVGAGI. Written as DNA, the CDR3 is TGTGCCAGCAGTTACGTACAGGGAGGTCAGCCCCAGCATTTT. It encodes CASSYVQGGQPQHF.

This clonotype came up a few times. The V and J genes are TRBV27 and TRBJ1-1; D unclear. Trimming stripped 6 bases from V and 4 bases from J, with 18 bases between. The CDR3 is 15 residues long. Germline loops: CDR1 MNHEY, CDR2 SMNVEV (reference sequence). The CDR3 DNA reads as TGTGCCAGCAGCCACCTCAAAATTACGAGCACTGAAGCTTTCTTT. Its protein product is CASSHLKITSTEAFF.

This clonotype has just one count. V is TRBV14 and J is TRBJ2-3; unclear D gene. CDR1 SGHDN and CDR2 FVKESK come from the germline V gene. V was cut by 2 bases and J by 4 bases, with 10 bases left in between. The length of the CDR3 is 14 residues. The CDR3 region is CASSQIRYPDTQYF. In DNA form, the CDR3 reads TGTGCCAGCAGCCAAATTCGGTACCCAGATACGCAGTATTTT.

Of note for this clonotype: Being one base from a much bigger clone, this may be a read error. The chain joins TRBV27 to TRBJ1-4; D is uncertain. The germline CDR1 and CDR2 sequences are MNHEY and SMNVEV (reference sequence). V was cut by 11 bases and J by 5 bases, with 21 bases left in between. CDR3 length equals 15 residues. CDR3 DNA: TGTGCCGGCGGGAGTGTGGGCCTTCAGAATGAAAAACTGTTTTTT. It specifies CAGGSVGLQNEKLFF.

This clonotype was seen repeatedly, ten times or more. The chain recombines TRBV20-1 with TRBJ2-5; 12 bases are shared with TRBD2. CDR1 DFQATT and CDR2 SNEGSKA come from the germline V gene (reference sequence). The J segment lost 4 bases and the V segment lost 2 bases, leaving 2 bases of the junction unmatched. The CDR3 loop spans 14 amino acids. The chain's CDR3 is CSARRLAGVETQYF. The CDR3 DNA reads TGCAGTGCTAGAAGACTAGCGGGAGTAGAGACCCAGTACTTC.

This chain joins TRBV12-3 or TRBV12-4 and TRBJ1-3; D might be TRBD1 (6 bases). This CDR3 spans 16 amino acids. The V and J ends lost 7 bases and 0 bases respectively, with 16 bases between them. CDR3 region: CASTIHRGHSGNTIYF. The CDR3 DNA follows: TGTGCCAGCACTATCCATCGGGGGCACTCTGGAAACACCATATATTTT.

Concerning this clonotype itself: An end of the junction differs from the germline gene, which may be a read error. The CDR3 sequence is CAGSREGRTDTQYF. In DNA, the CDR3 is TGTGCCGGCAGTCGGGAGGGCCGGACAGATACGCAGTATTTT. V gene TRBV25-1 combines with J gene TRBJ2-3; the match to TRBD2 covers 8 bases. The CDR3 consists of 14 residues. Germline V gene lookup returns CDR1 MGHDK and CDR2 SYGVNS.

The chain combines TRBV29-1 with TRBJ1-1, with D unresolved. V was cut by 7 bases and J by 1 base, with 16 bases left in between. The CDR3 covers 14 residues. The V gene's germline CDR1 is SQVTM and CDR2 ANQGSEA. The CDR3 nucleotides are TGCAGCGCAAGAGGTGGTGGAAAGAACACTGAAGCTTTCTTT. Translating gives CSARGGGKNTEAFF.

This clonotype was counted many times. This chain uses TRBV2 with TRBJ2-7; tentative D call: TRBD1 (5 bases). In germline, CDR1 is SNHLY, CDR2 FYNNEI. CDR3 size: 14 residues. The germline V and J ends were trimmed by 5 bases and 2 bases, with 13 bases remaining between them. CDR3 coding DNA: TGTGCCAGCAGTCAGACGACAGCTACCTACGAGCAGTACTTC. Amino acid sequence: CASSQTTATYEQYF. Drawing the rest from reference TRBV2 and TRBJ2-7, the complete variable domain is EPEVTQTPSHQVTQMGQEVILRCVPISNHLYFYWYRQILGQKVEFLVSFYNNEISEKSEIFDDQFSVERPDGSNFTLKIRSTKLEDSAMYFCASSQTTATYEQYFGPGTRLTVT.

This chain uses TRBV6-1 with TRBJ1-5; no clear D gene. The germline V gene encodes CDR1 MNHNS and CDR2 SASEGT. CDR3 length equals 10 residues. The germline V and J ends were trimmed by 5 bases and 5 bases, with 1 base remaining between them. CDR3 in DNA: TGTGCCAGCAGTCATCAGCCCCAGCATTTT. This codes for CASSHQPQHF.

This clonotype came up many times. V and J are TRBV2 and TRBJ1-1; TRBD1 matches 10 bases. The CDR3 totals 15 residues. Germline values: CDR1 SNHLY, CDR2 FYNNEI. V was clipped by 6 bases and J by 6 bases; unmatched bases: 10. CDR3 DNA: TGTGCCAGCAGACTCAGGGGGACAGGGGACCCTGAAGCTTTCTTT. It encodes CASRLRGTGDPEAFF.

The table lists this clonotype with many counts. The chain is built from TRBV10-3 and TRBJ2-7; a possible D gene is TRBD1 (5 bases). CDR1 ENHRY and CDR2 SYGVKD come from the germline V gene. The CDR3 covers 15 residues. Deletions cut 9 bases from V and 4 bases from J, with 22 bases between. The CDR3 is CAILSKQGTRYEQYF. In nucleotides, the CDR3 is TGTGCCATACTATCCAAGCAGGGAACAAGGTACGAGCAGTACTTC.

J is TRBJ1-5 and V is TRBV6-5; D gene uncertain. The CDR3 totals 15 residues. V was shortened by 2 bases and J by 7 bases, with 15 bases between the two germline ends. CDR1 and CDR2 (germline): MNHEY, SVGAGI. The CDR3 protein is CASSYPSAGWQPQHF. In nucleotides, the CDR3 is TGTGCCAGCAGTTACCCCTCCGCGGGGTGGCAGCCCCAGCATTTT.

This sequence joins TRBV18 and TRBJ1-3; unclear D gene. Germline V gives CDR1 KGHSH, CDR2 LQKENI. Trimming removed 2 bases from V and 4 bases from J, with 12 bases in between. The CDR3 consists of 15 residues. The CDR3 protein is CASSPTPSDGNTIYF. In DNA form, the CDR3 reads TGTGCCAGCTCACCAACCCCTTCGGACGGAAACACCATATATTTT.

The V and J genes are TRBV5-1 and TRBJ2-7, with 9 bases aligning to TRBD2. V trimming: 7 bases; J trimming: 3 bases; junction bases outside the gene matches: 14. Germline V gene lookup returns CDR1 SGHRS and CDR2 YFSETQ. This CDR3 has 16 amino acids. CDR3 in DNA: TGCGCCAGCCGGACCTCCCTACTAGCGGGCAACTACGAGCAGTACTTC. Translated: CASRTSLLAGNYEQYF.

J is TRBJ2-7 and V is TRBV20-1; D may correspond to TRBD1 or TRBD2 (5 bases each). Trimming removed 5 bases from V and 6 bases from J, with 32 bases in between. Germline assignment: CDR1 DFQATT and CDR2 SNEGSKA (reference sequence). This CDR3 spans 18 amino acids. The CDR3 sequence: CSAVNLRDQTAPFGEQYF. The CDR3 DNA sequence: TGCAGTGCTGTAAACCTCCGGGACCAAACAGCTCCCTTCGGCGAGCAGTACTTC.

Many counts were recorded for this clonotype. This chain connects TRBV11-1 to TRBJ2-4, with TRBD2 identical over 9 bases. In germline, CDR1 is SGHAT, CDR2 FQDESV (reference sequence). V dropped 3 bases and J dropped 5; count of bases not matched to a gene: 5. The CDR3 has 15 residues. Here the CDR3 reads CASSFRGRAENIQYF. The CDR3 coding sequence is TGTGCCAGCAGCTTCCGCGGGAGGGCGGAAAACATTCAGTACTTC.

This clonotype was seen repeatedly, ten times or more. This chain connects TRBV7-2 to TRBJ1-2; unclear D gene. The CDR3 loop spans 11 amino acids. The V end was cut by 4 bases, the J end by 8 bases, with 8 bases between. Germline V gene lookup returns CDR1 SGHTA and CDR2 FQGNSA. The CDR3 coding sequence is TGTGCCAGCAGCTCCAAAGTCGGCTACACCTTC. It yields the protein CASSSKVGYTF.

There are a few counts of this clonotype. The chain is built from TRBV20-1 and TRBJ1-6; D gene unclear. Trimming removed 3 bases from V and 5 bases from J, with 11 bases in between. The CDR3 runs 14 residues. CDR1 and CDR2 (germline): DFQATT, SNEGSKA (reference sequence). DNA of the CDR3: TGCAGTGCTAGGGGCAGGAGGGATAATTCACCCCTCCACTTT. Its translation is CSARGRRDNSPLHF.

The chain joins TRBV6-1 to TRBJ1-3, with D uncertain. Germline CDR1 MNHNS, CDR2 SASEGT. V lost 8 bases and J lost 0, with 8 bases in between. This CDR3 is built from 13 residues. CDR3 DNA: TGTGCCAGCGGCTGGAGCTCTGGAAACACCATATATTTT. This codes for CASGWSSGNTIYF.

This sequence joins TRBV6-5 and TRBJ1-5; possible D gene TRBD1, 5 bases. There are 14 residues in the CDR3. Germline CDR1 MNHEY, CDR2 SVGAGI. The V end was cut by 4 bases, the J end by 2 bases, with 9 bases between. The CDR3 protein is CASSSGPGNQPQHF. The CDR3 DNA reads TGTGCCAGCAGTTCAGGGCCCGGCAATCAGCCCCAGCATTTT.

CDR3 protein: CAISESEYSNQPQHF. CDR3 bases: TGTGCCATCAGTGAGTCAGAATATAGCAATCAGCCCCAGCATTTT. The chain combines TRBV10-3 with TRBJ1-5, with unresolved D. Trimming removed 0 bases at V and 0 bases at J, with 6 bases between. The CDR3 spans 15 residues. The germline V gene encodes CDR1 ENHRY and CDR2 SYGVKD.

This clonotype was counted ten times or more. The CDR3: CASSGNLKTQYF. As DNA, the CDR3 is TGTGCCAGCAGTGGGAACTTAAAGACCCAGTACTTC. The chain is built from TRBV6-1 and TRBJ2-5; D is undetermined. The CDR3 runs 12 residues. Germline CDR1 reads MNHNS; CDR2 reads SASEGT. The ends were cut back, 4 bases at V and 6 bases at J, with 9 bases in the middle.